This is a list of T cell receptor beta chains from one sample in a study of T cell responses to AZD1222 COVID-19 vaccine. Generated by immunoSEQ multiplex PCR, the TCRdb table keeps only in-frame clones and is missing some. The sample lists around 120,000 clones; 88% were seen once. The sequenced sample was peripheral blood, obtained on day 0 of AZD1222 vaccination. The receptors were sampled from an adult in good health. Each CDR3 is given with its conserved first and last residue. A D gene is named only where the DNA matches it firmly. Clone size is given for some rows only: seen once, a few or many times, or a class if the clone is expanded.

>NA|TRBJ2-7|TRBV21-1|NA
CASGSGTSGGAYEQYF
>NA|TRBJ2-7|TRBV13|NA
CASSFQGQGEQYF
>once|TRBJ1-2|TRBV24-1|NA
CATSASGGSGYTF
>few|TRBJ1-2|TRBV4-1|TRBD1
CASSLLQGARSGYTF
>NA|TRBJ2-5|TRBV7-2|NA
CASGRSQETQYF
>few|TRBJ1-4|TRBV4-1|NA
CASSHPDGYNEKLFF
>NA|TRBJ2-7|TRBV10-3|NA
CAIGDTSYEQYF
>few|TRBJ2-5|TRBV5-4|TRBD1
CASSLVGQGGETQYF
>NA|TRBJ2-3|TRBV12-5|NA
CASGLVGRPGNTQYF
>NA|TRBJ1-2|TRBV10-1|NA
CASSEPGQITNYGYTF
>NA|TRBJ1-6|TRBV5-5|TRBD1
CASSRGGTGAPLHF
>once|TRBJ2-7|TRBV7-2|NA
CASSPRAWYEQYF
>few|TRBJ1-2|TRBV27|TRBD1
CASSLSRGTAERYGYTF
>few|TRBJ2-1|TRBV4-3|NA
CASSQDGWGVSYNEQFF
>NA|TRBJ2-1|TRBV5-1|TRBD1
CASSPRRLTGVPYNEQFF
>NA|TRBJ1-5|TRBV10-3|NA
CAISENSDNQPQHF
>NA|TRBJ1-3|TRBV19|TRBD1
CASRTTGAGNTIYF
>NA|TRBJ1-4|TRBV5-1|NA
CASSKYGTNEKLFF
>NA|TRBJ1-1|TRBV9|NA
CASSVERGGFTEAFF
>NA|TRBJ1-6|TRBV27|NA
CASSLQDNSPLHF
>once|TRBJ1-2|TRBV21-1|NA
CASSQANIQTLYGYTF
>NA|TRBJ1-2|TRBV7-6|NA
CASSLEEGDYGYTF
>NA|TRBJ2-3|TRBV27|NA
CASSLMGGAVTDTQYF
>NA|TRBJ1-2|TRBV7-9|NA
CASSLGGSNGYTF
>NA|TRBJ1-1|TRBV10-3|NA
CAISDRPGAGAFF
>NA|TRBJ1-6|TRBV27|NA
CASRIEGFNSPLHF
>NA|TRBJ1-5|TRBV15|TRBD1
CATSIRQGFQPQHF
>once|TRBJ2-7|TRBV25-1|NA
CASSEFGHTPGEQYF
>NA|TRBJ1-2|TRBV6-5|NA
CASSMDGRGGYTF
>NA|TRBJ1-6|TRBV10-2|NA
CASSESYRQAGTYNSPLHF
>once|TRBJ2-1|TRBV7-2|NA
CASSTGGFYNEQFF
>NA|TRBJ2-3|TRBV6-6|TRBD2
CASSPLAGADTQYF
>NA|TRBJ1-5|TRBV3-1/TRBV3-2|NA
CASSQGGYQPQHF
>NA|TRBJ1-5|TRBV12-3/TRBV12-4|NA
CASRGLGGPQHF
>few|TRBJ1-4|TRBV4-1|NA
CASSQVTVGWANEKLFF
>NA|TRBJ1-2|TRBV4-1|TRBD1
CASSQGTGGPEGNYGYTF
>NA|TRBJ1-6|TRBV11-2|NA
CASSRTSRLGSYNSPLHF
>NA|TRBJ1-2|TRBV6-5|TRBD1
CASKFDREYGYTF
>NA|TRBJ2-3|TRBV11-1|NA
CASSRDLVAQYF
>NA|TRBJ2-7|TRBV11-1|TRBD1
CASSTGATYEQYF
>NA|TRBJ1-2|TRBV7-3|TRBD1
CASSPTPGQKGGYTF
>NA|TRBJ2-1|TRBV4-2|TRBD2
CASSQVSGLAGGLEQFF
>NA|TRBJ2-2|TRBV4-2|TRBD2
CASSQVRLAGDPGTGELFF
>NA|TRBJ2-7|TRBV3-1/TRBV3-2|TRBD2
CASSSPGLVSLEQYF
>NA|TRBJ1-3|TRBV19|NA
CANPTGSSGNTIYF
>NA|TRBJ2-3|TRBV5-4|TRBD1
CASSYGTVTNPDTQYF
>NA|TRBJ1-2|TRBV5-4|TRBD1
CASSLVTGGTSYGYTF
>NA|TRBJ2-7|TRBV5-1|TRBD1
CASSTGQLGYEQYF
>NA|TRBJ2-7|TRBV3-1/TRBV3-2|TRBD2
CASSHAGTKDYEQYF
>few|TRBJ1-2|TRBV18|NA
CASSPPLPGYGGYTF
>NA|TRBJ1-3|TRBV11-2|NA
CASSSLQSSGNTIYF
>NA|TRBJ2-6|TRBV5-6|NA
CASSSTGRSGANVLTF
>NA|TRBJ1-1|TRBV10-3|NA
CAISAGRGQNTEAFF
>many|TRBJ1-5|TRBV7-9|NA
CASSLAGGNQPQHF
>NA|TRBJ1-2|TRBV11-2|NA
CASSLAGRGYTF
>NA|TRBJ1-1|TRBV6-5|NA
CASSYSNMWNTEAFF
>NA|TRBJ1-1|TRBV9|NA
CASSVAGANTEAFF